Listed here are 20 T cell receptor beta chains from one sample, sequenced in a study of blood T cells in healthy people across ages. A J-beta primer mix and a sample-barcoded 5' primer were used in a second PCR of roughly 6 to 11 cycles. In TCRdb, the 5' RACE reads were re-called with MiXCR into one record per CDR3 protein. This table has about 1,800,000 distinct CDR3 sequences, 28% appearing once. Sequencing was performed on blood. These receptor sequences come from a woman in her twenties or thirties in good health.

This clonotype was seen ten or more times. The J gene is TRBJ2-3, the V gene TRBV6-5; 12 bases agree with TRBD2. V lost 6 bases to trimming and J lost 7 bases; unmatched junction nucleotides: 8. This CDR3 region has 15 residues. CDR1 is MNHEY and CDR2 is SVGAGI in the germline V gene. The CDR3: CASRRETSGSNTQYF. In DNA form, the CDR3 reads TGTGCCAGCAGGAGGGAGACTAGCGGGAGTAATACGCAGTATTTT.

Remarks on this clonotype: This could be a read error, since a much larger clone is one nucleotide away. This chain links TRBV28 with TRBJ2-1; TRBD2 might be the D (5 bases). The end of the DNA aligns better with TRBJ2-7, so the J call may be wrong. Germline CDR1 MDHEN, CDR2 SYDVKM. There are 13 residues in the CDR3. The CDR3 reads CASSHTSYNEQYF. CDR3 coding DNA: TGTGCCAGCAGTCATACTAGTTACAATGAGCAGTACTTC.

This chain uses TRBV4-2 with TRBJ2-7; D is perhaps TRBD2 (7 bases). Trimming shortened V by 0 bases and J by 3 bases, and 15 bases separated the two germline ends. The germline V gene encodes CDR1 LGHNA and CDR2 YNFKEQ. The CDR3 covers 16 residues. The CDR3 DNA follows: TGTGCCAGCAGCCAAGATCTAGGGGGAGGGAACTACGAGCAGTACTTC. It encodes CASSQDLGGGNYEQYF.

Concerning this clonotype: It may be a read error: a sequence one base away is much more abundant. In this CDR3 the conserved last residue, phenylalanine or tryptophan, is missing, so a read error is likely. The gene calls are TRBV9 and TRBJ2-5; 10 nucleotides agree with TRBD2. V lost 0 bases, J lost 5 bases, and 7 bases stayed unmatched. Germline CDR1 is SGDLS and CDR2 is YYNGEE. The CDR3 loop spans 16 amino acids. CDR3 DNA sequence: TGTGCCAGCAGCGTAGCTCCTAGCGGGGGCGGGGAGACCCAGTACTGC. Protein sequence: CASSVAPSGGGETQYC.

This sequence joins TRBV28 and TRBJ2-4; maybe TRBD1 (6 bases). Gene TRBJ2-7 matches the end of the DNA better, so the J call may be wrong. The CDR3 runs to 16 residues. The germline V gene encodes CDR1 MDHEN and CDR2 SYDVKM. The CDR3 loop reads CASSFQPGTTRYEQYF. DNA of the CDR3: TGTGCCAGCAGTTTCCAGCCAGGGACAACCCGTTACGAGCAGTACTTC.

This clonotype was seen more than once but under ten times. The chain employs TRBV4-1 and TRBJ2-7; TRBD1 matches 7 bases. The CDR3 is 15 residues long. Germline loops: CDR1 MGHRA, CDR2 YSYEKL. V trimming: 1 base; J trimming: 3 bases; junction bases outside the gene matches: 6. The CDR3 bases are TGCGCCAGCAGCCAAGCACCGGGACAGATCTACGAGCAGTACTTC. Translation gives CASSQAPGQIYEQYF.

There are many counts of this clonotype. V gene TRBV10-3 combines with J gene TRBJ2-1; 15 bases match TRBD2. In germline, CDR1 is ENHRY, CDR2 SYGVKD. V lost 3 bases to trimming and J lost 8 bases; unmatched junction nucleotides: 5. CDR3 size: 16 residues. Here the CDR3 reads CAISDPGLAGGDEQFF. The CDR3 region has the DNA TGTGCCATCAGTGATCCGGGACTAGCGGGGGGCGATGAGCAGTTCTTC.

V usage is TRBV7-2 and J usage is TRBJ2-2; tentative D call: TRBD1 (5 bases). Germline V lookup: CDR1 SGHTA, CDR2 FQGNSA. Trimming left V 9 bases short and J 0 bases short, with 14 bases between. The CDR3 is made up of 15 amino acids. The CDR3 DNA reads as TGTGCCAGGCCGAAAGGGGATTCGAACACCGGGGAGCTGTTTTTT. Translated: CARPKGDSNTGELFF.

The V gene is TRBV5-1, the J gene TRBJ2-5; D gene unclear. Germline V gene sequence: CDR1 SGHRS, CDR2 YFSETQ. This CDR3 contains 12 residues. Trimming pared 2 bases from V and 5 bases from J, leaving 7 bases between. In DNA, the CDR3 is TGCGCCAGCAGCTTTAATACCGAGACCCAGTACTTC. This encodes CASSFNTETQYF.

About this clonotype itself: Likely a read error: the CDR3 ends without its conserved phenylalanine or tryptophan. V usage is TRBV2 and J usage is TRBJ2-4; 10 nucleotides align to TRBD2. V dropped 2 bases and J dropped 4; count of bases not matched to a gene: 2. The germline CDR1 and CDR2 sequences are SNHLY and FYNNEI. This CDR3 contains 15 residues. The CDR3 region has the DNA TGTGCCAGCAGTGAACTAGCGGGGGTAAAAAACATTCAGTACTTG. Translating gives CASSELAGVKNIQYL.

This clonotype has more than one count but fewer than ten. The CDR3 region has the DNA TGTGCCAGCTCACCCTCGGGGACCAACTACGAGCAGTACTTC. It yields the protein CASSPSGTNYEQYF. The V gene is TRBV18, the J gene TRBJ2-7, with D perhaps TRBD1 or TRBD2 (5 bases each). The CDR3 loop spans 14 amino acids. Germline V gene sequence: CDR1 KGHSH, CDR2 LQKENI. The V and J ends lost 3 bases and 3 bases respectively, with 12 bases between them. Looking up the rest from reference TRBV18 and TRBJ2-7 gives the full variable domain: NAGVMQNPRHLVRRRGQEARLRCSPMKGHSHVYWYRQLPEEGLKFMVYLQKENIIDESGMPKERFSAEFPKEGPSILRIQQVVRGDSAAYFCASSPSGTNYEQYFGPGTRLTVT.

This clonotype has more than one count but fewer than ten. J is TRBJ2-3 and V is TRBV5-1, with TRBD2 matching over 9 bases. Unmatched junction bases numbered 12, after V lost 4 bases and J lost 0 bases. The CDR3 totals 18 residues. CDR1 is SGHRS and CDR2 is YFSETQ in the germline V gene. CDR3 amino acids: CASSGLAGKMASTDTQYF. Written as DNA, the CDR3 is TGCGCCAGCAGCGGGCTAGCGGGAAAGATGGCTAGCACAGATACGCAGTATTTT.

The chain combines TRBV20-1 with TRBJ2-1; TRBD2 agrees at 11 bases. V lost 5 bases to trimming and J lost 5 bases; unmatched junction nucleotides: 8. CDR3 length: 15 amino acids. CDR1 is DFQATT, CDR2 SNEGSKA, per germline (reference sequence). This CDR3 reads CSAVTSGGRNNEQFF. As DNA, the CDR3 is TGCAGTGCTGTTACTAGCGGGGGCCGAAACAATGAGCAGTTCTTC.

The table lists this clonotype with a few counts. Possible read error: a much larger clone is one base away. CDR3 residues: CAISDAGSPSGANVLTF. The DNA of the CDR3 is TGTGCCATCAGTGACGCAGGGAGCCCCTCTGGGGCCAACGTCCTGACTTTC. The chain recombines TRBV10-3 with TRBJ2-6; D might be TRBD1 or TRBD2, each matching 5 bases. The V end was cut by 3 bases, the J end by 0 bases, with 12 bases between. Germline-derived CDR1 and CDR2 are ENHRY and SYGVKD. This CDR3 has 17 residues.

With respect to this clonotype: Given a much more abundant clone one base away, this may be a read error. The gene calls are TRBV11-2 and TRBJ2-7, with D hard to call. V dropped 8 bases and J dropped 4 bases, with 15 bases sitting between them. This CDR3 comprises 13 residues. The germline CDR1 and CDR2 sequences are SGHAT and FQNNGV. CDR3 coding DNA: TGTGCCAGCGCCTATAACGCAGCTTACGAGCAGTACTTC. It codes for CASAYNAAYEQYF.

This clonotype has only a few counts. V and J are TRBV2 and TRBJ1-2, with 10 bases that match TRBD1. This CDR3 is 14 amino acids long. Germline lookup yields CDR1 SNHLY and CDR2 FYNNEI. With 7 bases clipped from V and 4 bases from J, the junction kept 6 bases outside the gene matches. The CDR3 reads CASNTGTGAYGYTF. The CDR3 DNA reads TGTGCCAGCAATACCGGGACAGGGGCCTATGGCTACACCTTC.

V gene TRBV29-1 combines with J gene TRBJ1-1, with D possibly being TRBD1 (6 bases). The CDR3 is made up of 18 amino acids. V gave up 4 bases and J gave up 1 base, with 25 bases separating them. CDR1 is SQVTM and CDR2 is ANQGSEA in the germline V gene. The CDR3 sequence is CSVAGAAVNLVKNTEAFF. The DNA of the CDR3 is TGCAGCGTTGCGGGGGCGGCCGTAAACCTGGTGAAGAACACTGAAGCTTTCTTT.

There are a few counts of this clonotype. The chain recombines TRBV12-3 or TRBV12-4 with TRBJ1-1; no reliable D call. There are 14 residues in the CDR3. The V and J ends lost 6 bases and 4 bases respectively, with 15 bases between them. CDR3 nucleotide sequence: TGTGCCAGCAGCCGATCCCTGGGGAGCACTGAAGCTTTCTTT. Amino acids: CASSRSLGSTEAFF.

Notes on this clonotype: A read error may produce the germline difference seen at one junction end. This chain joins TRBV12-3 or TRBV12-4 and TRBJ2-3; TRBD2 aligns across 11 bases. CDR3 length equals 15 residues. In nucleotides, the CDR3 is TGTGCCAGCAGTCCGGGACTAGCGGAGGAGGATATGCAGTATTTT. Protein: CASSPGLAEEDMQYF.

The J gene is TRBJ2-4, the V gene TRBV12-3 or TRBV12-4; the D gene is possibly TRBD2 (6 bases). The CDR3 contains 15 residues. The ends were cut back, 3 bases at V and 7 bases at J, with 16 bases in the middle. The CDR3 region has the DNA TGTGCCAGCAGTTTCGGCGGGGTTGGTTATAACATTCAGTACTTC. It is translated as CASSFGGVGYNIQYF.